The TCR beta chain described here comes from a study of monozygotic twins with inflammatory bowel disease. TCRdb reprocessed the 5' RACE reads and reports one entry per CDR3 protein, with no DNA. Its listing shows around 150,000 distinct CDR3 sequences. The source of this sequence is a human donor with ulcerative colitis or Crohn's disease, or a healthy co-twin of an affected twin (not recorded which). Sequencing was carried out using blood.

CDR3 protein: CASSPFSLLEIQGLNYGYTF. V gene TRBV12-3 or TRBV12-4 combines with J gene TRBJ1-2; TCRdb gives TRBD1 as the D gene, but with no DNA this cannot be confirmed. This CDR3 has 20 residues.